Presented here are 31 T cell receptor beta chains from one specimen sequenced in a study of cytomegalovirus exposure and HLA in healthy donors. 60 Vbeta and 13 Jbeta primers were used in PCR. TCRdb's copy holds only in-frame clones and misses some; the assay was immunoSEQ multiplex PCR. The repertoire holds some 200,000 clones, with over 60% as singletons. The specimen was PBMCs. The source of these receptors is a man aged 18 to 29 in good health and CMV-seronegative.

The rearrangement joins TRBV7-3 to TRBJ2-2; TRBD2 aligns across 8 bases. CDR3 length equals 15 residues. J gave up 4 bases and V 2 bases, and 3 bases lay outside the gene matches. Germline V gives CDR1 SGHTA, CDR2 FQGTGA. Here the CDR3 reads CASSLVGRATGELFF. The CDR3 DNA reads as TGTGCCAGCAGCTTAGTCGGGAGGGCCACCGGGGAGCTGTTTTTT.

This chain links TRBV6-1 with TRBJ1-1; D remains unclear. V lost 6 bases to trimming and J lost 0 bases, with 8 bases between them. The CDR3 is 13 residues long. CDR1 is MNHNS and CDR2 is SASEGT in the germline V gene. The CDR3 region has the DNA TGTGCCAGCAGCGTCCGTTTGAACACTGAAGCTTTCTTT. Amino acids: CASSVRLNTEAFF.

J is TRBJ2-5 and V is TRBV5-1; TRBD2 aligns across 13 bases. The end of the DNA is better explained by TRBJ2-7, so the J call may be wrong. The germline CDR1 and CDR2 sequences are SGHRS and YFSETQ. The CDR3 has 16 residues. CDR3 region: CASSLTSGRAGLEQYF. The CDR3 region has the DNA TGCGCCAGCAGCTTAACTAGCGGGAGGGCCGGGCTCGAGCAGTACTTC.

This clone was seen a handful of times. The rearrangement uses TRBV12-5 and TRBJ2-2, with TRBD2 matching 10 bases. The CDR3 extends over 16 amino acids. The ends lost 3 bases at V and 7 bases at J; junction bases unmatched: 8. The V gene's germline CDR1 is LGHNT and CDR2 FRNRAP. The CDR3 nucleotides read TGTGCTAGTGGTTTCCATCTAGCGGGAGCTAGCGGGGAGCTGTTTTTT. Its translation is CASGFHLAGASGELFF. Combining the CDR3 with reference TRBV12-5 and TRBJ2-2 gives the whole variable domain DARVTQTPRHKVTEMGQEVTMRCQPILGHNTVFWYRQTMMQGLELLAYFRNRAPLDDSGMPKDRFSAEMPDATLATLKIQPSEPRDSAVYFCASGFHLAGASGELFFGEGSRLTVL.

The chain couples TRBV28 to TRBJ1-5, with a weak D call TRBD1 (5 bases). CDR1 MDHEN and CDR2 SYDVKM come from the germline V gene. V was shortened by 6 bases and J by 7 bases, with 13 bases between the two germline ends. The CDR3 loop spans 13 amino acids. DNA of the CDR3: TGTGCCAGCAGCTTAGACAGCTGGCAGCCCCAGCATTTT. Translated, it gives CASSLDSWQPQHF.

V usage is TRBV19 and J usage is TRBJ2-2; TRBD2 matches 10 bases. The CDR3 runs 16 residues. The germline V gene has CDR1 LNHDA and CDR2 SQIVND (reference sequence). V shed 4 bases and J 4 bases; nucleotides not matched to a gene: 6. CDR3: CASSSPSGRVTGELFF. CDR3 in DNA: TGTGCCAGTAGTAGCCCGAGCGGGAGGGTCACCGGGGAGCTGTTTTTT.

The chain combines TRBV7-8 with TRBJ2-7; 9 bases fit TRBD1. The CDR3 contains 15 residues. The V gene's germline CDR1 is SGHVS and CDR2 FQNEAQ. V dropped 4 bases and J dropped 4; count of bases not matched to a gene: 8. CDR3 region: CASSSAGTGIYEQYF. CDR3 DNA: TGTGCCAGCAGCTCCGCCGGGACAGGGATTTACGAGCAGTACTTC.

This chain's CDR3 is CASSRFAGELFF. The CDR3 DNA sequence: TGTGCCAGCAGCAGATTTGCCGGGGAGCTGTTTTTT. J is TRBJ2-2 and V is TRBV25-1; D remains unclear. Trimming pared 6 bases from V and 6 bases from J, leaving 8 bases between. The CDR3 loop spans 12 amino acids. Germline-derived CDR1 and CDR2 are MGHDK and SYGVNS.

The CDR3 region is CASSMGLAGRGELFF. The CDR3 DNA follows: TGTGCCAGTAGTATGGGACTAGCGGGAAGAGGGGAGCTGTTTTTT. The chain links TRBV19 to TRBJ2-2, with TRBD2 matching 13 bases. The germline CDR1 and CDR2 sequences are LNHDA and SQIVND (reference sequence). The CDR3 covers 15 residues. The V segment lost 3 bases and the J segment 8 bases; nucleotides outside the gene matches: 3.

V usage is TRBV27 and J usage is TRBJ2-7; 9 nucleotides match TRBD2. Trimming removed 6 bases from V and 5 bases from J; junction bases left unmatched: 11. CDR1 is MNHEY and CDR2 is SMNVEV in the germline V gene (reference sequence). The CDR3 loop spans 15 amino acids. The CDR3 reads CASRYRRGRADEQYF. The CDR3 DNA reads TGTGCCAGCAGATACCGGCGCGGGAGGGCGGACGAGCAGTACTTC.

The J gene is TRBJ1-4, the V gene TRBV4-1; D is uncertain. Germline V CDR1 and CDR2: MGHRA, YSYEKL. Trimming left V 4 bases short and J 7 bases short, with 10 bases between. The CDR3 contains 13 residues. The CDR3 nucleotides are TGCGCCAGCAGCCGCCTCGGGAGTGAAAAACTGTTTTTT. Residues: CASSRLGSEKLFF.

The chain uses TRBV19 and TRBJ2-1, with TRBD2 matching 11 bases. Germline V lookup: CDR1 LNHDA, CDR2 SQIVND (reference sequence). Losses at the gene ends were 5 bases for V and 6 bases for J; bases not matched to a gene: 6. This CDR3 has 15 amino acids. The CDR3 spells CASSRGTSGFNEQFF. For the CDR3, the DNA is TGTGCCAGTAGTCGGGGGACTAGCGGCTTCAATGAGCAGTTCTTC.

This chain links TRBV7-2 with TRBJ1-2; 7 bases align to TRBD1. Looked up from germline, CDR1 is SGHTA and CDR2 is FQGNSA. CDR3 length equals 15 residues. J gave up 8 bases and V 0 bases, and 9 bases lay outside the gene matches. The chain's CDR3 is CASSLASDRVGGYTF. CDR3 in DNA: TGTGCCAGCAGCTTAGCGAGCGACAGGGTTGGAGGCTACACCTTC.

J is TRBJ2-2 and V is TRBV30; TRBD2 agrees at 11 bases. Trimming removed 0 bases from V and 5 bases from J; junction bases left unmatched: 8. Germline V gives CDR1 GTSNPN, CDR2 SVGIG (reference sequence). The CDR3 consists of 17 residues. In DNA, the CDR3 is TGTGCCTGGAGTGTTATTAGCGGGAGGGTTAGGACCGGGGAGCTGTTTTTT. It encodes CAWSVISGRVRTGELFF. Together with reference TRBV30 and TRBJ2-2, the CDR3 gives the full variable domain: SQTIHQWPATLVQPVGSPLSLECTVEGTSNPNLYWYRQAAGRGLQLLFYSVGIGQISSEVPQNLSASRPQDRQFILSSKKLLLSDSGFYLCAWSVISGRVRTGELFFGEGSRLTVL.

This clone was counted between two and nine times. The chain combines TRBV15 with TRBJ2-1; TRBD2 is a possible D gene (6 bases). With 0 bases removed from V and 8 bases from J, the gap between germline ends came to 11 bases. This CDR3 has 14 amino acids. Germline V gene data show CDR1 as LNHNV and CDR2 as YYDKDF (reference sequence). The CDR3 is CATSRDGSVHEQFF. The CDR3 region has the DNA TGTGCCACCAGCAGAGACGGGAGTGTCCATGAGCAGTTCTTC. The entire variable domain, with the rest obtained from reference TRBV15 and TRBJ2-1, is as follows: DAMVIQNPRYQVTQFGKPVTLSCSQTLNHNVMYWYQQKSSQAPKLLFHYYDKDFNNEADTPDNFQSRRPNTSFCFLDIRSPGLGDTAMYLCATSRDGSVHEQFFGPGTRLTVL.

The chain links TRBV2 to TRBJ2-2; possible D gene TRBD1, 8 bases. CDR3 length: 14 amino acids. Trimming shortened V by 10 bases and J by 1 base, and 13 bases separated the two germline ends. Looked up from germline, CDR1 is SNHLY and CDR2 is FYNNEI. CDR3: CANRGGRNTGELFF. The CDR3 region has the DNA TGTGCCAACAGGGGGGGAAGGAACACCGGGGAGCTGTTTTTT. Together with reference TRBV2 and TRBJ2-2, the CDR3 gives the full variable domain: EPEVTQTPSHQVTQMGQEVILRCVPISNHLYFYWYRQILGQKVEFLVSFYNNEISEKSEIFDDQFSVERPDGSNFTLKIRSTKLEDSAMYFCANRGGRNTGELFFGEGSRLTVL.

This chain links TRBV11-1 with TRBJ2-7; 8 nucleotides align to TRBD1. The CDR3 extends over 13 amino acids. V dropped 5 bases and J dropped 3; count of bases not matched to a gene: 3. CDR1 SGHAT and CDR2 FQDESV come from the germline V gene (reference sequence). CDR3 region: CASSRDRGYEQYF. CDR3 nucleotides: TGTGCCAGCAGCCGTGACAGGGGCTACGAGCAGTACTTC.

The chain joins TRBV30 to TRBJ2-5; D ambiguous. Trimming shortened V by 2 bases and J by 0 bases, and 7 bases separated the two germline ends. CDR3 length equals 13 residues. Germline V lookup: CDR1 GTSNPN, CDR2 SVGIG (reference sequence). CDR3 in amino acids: CAWSRTDQETQYF. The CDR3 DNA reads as TGTGCCTGGAGTCGAACGGACCAAGAGACCCAGTACTTC.

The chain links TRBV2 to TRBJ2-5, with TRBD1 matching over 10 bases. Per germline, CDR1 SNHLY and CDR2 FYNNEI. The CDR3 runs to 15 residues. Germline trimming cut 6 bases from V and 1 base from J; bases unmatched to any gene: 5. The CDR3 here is CASSAGTGVQETQYF. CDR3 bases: TGTGCCAGCAGCGCCGGGACAGGGGTCCAAGAGACCCAGTACTTC. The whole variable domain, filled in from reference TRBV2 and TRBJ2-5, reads EPEVTQTPSHQVTQMGQEVILRCVPISNHLYFYWYRQILGQKVEFLVSFYNNEISEKSEIFDDQFSVERPDGSNFTLKIRSTKLEDSAMYFCASSAGTGVQETQYFGPGTRLLVL.

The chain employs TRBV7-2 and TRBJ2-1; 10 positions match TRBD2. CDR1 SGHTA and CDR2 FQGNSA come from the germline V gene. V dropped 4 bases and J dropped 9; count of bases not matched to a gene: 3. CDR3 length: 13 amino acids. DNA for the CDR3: TGTGCCAGCAGCTCTAGCGGGAGCGTTGAGCAGTTCTTC. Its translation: CASSSSGSVEQFF.

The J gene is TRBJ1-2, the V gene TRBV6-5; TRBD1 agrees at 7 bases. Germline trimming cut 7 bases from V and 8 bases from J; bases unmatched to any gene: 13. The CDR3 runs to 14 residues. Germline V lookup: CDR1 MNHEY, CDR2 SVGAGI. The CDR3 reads CASTLLGGAQGYTF. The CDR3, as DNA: TGTGCCAGCACCTTACTAGGGGGCGCTCAAGGCTACACCTTC.

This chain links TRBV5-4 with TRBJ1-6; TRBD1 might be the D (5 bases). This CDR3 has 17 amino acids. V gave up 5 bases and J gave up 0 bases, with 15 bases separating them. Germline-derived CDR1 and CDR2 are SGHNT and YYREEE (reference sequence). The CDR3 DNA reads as TGTGCCAGCAGGCGGGACGGCTTAAGCTCCTATAATTCACCCCTCCACTTT. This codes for CASRRDGLSSYNSPLHF.

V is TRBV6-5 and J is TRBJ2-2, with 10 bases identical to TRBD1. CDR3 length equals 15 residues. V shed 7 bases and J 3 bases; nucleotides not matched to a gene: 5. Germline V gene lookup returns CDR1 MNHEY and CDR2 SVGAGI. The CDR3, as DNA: TGTGCCAGCAACGAGGGACAGGGGCACACCGGGGAGCTGTTTTTT. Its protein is CASNEGQGHTGELFF.

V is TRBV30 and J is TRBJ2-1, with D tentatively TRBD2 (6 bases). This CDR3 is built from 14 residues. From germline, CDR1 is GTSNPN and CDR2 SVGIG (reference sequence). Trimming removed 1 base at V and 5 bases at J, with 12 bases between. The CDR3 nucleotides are TGTGCCTGGAGTGGCGGGGTAGGGGACAATGAGCAGTTCTTC. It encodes CAWSGGVGDNEQFF.

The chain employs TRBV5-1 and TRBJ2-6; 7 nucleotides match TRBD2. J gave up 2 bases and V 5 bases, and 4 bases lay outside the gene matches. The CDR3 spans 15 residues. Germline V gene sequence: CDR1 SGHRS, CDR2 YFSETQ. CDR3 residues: CASRGGNPGANVLTF. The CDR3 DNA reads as TGCGCCAGCAGGGGAGGGAACCCTGGGGCCAACGTCCTGACTTTC.

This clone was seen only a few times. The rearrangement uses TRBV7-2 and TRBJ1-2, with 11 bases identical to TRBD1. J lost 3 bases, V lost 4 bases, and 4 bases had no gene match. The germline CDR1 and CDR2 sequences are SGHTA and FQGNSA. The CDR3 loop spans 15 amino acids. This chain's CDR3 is CASSWDRGNYYGYTF. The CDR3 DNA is TGTGCCAGCAGCTGGGACAGGGGGAATTACTATGGCTACACCTTC.

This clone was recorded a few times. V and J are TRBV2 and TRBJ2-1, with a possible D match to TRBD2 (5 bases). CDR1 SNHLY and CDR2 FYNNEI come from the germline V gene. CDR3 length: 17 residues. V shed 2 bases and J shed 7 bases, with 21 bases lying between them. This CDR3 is CASSESGLATIGNEQFF. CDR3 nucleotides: TGTGCCAGCAGTGAATCCGGGCTAGCCACAATAGGGAATGAGCAGTTCTTC.

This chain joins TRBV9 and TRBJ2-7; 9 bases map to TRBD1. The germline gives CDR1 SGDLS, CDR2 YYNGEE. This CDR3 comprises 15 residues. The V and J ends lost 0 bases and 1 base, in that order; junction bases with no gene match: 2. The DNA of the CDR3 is TGTGCCAGCAGCGTAGAAGGGACAGGGTCCTACGAGCAGTACTTC. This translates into CASSVEGTGSYEQYF.

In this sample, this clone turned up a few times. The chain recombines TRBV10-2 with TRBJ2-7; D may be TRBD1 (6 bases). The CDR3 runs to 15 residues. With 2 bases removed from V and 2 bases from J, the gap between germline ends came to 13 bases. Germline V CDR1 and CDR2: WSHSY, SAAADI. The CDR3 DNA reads TGCGCCAGCAGTGAGGATGAGGACAGACCCTACGAGCAGTACTTC. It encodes CASSEDEDRPYEQYF.

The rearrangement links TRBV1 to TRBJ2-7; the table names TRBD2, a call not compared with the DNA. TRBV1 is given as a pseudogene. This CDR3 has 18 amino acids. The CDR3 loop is CTSSQGGSCRGKFREQYF. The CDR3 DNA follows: TGCACCAGCAGCCAAGGAGGATCGTGCCGGGGTAAATTCCGGGAGCAGTACTTC.

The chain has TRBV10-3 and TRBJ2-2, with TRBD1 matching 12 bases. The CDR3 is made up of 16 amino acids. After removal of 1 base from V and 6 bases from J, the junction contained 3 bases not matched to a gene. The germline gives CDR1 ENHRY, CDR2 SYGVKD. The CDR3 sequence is CAISEWDRGQSGELFF. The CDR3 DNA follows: TGTGCCATCAGTGAGTGGGACAGGGGGCAGTCCGGGGAGCTGTTTTTT.